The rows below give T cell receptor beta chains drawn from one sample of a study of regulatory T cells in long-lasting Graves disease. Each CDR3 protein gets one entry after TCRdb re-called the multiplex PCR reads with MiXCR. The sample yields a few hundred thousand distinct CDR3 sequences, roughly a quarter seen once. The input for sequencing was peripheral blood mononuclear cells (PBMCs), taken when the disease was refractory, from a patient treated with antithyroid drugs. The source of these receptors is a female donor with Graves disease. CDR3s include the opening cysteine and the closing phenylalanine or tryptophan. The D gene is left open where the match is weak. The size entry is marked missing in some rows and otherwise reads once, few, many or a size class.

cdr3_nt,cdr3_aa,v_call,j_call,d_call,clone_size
TGTGCCAGTAGTATAGGCCAGTATAGCAATCAGCCCCAGCATTTT,CASSIGQYSNQPQHF,TRBV19,TRBJ1-5,.,.
TGTGCCAGCAGCCCCTTTTTCACTGGGGCCAACGTCCTGACTTTC,CASSPFFTGANVLTF,TRBV7-2,TRBJ2-6,.,.
TGTGCCGCACAGGGTTCTGGGGCCAACGTCCTGACTTTC,CAAQGSGANVLTF,TRBV10-3,TRBJ2-6,.,.
TGTGCCAGTAGTATAACAGCCGGGACAGCTCCTCCTGACGAGCAGTACTTC,CASSITAGTAPPDEQYF,TRBV19,TRBJ2-7,TRBD1,few
TGTGCCAGCAGTTTAAAGGTTACAGATACGCAGTATTTT,CASSLKVTDTQYF,TRBV12-3/TRBV12-4,TRBJ2-3,.,few
TGCAGTGCTACGAGCGGGACCCAAGAGACCCAGTACTTC,CSATSGTQETQYF,TRBV20-1,TRBJ2-5,TRBD2,.
TGTGCCAGCAGTTTCACCGGGACCCACTACGAGCAGTACTTC,CASSFTGTHYEQYF,TRBV27,TRBJ2-7,.,.
TGCGCCAGCAGCTCAGCGGGGGCCTCCTACGAGCAGTACTTC,CASSSAGASYEQYF,TRBV5-1,TRBJ2-7,TRBD2,.
TGTGCCAGCAGCTTAGCGGGGACAGGGTCTGGGGCCAACGTCCTGACTTTC,CASSLAGTGSGANVLTF,TRBV7-2,TRBJ2-6,TRBD1,many
TGTGCCAGCAGCCGCCTACTCACGATTCTTAGGACGGAAAGGTATGAGCAGTTCTTC,CASSRLLTILRTERYEQFF,TRBV6-2/TRBV6-3,TRBJ2-1,.,.
TGTGCCAGTAGTACGGGACAAGGCAACTACGAGCAGTACTTC,CASSTGQGNYEQYF,TRBV19,TRBJ2-7,.,few
TGTGCCAGCAGTTTGGGACAGGGCGGGTACTATGGCTACACCTTC,CASSLGQGGYYGYTF,TRBV12-3/TRBV12-4,TRBJ1-2,TRBD1,many
TGCGCCAGCGGTCAGACCCGAGACTCCTACGAGCAGTACTTC,CASGQTRDSYEQYF,TRBV10-2,TRBJ2-7,.,many
TGTGCCAGCAGCCAACTCGGGCCCAGCGAGCAGTACTTC,CASSQLGPSEQYF,TRBV14,TRBJ2-7,.,.
TGTGCCAGCAGCAGCAGGGCTCGAACCACAGATACGCAGTATTTT,CASSSRARTTDTQYF,TRBV6-1,TRBJ2-3,.,.
TGCGCCAGCAGCTTTGACAGGTGGTCCTACGAGCAGTACTTC,CASSFDRWSYEQYF,TRBV5-1,TRBJ2-7,.,few
TGTGCCACCAGCAGAGATAGGGCACAGGCCACCGGGGAGCTGTTTTTT,CATSRDRAQATGELFF,TRBV15,TRBJ2-2,.,few
TGTGCCAGCAGAATGGGGCCGGGAGGGGAGACCCAGTACTTC,CASRMGPGGETQYF,TRBV28,TRBJ2-5,TRBD2,.
TGTGCCACCAGTGATTTGGACAGGTCCGGAGACAATGAGCAGTTCTTC,CATSDLDRSGDNEQFF,TRBV24-1,TRBJ2-1,.,.
TGTGCCAGCAGTAGACTAGCCTCGGAGGGCGAGCAGTACTTC,CASSRLASEGEQYF,TRBV6-1,TRBJ2-7,TRBD2,.
TGTGCCAGCAGTTTCGCCTTGAGAGCGGCACAAGAGACCCAGTACTTC,CASSFALRAAQETQYF,TRBV5-6,TRBJ2-5,.,many
TGTGCCAGCACTTTGAGGGAATCGGGCAAAAACATTCAGTACTTC,CASTLRESGKNIQYF,TRBV2,TRBJ2-4,.,many
TGTGCCAGCAGCCCCGTGGGACATTCCCTCTACGAGCAGTACTTC,CASSPVGHSLYEQYF,TRBV28,TRBJ2-7,.,many
TGTGCCAGCACCCCAGGTGTGTTCCAAGAGACCCAGTACTTC,CASTPGVFQETQYF,TRBV9,TRBJ2-5,.,.
TGTGCCAGCTCACCACCACTCCCCCGGGAAGAGACCCAGTACTTC,CASSPPLPREETQYF,TRBV18,TRBJ2-5,.,.
TGTGCCAGCACCCAACAGGGGAACGGCTACACCTTC,CASTQQGNGYTF,TRBV3-1,TRBJ1-2,TRBD1,.
TGCGCCAGCAGCTTGGCCCAGACAGGCACCGGGGAGCTGTTTTTT,CASSLAQTGTGELFF,TRBV5-1,TRBJ2-2,.,few
TGTGCCAGTAGTATCTTCGGCTCCGGTCAGCCCCAGCATTTT,CASSIFGSGQPQHF,TRBV19,TRBJ1-5,.,few
TGTGCCAGCAGTGAGGGGCCAGCCGCTTTGTCAGCCCAGCATTTT,CASSEGPAALSAQHF,TRBV2,TRBJ1-5,.,.
TGTGCCAGCAGCCACCGGACAGGGGTCTACGAGCAGTACTTC,CASSHRTGVYEQYF,TRBV27,TRBJ2-7,TRBD1,.
TGTGCCAGCAGTTACCAGACTAGCGGTCTAGCCAAAAACATTCAGTACTTC,CASSYQTSGLAKNIQYF,TRBV6-7,TRBJ2-4,TRBD2,.
TGTGCCAGCCAGGGAGGGAACACTGAAGCTTTCTTT,CASQGGNTEAFF,TRBV2,TRBJ1-1,.,many
TGTGCCAGCAGCTCGACCGGACTAGCGGGGGCCTACGAGCAGTACTTC,CASSSTGLAGAYEQYF,TRBV7-2,TRBJ2-7,TRBD2,.
TGTGCCAGCAACAGACAGGGACCCACCGGGGAGCTGTTTTTT,CASNRQGPTGELFF,TRBV6-2/TRBV6-3,TRBJ2-2,TRBD1,.
TGCAGTGCTACCTCCGGGGGGCGCGGAAAGACCCAGTACTTC,CSATSGGRGKTQYF,TRBV20-1,TRBJ2-5,.,.
TGCAGTGCTAGAGATAGCGGGACTCAAACCTACGAGCAGTACTTC,CSARDSGTQTYEQYF,TRBV20-1,TRBJ2-7,TRBD2,.
TGTGCCAGTAGTATAGGGGGGACAGACGAAGAGACCCAGTACTTC,CASSIGGTDEETQYF,TRBV19,TRBJ2-5,TRBD1,.
TGTGCCAGCAGTGCCCGGACAGAAAATCAGCCCCAGCATTTT,CASSARTENQPQHF,TRBV28,TRBJ1-5,.,many
TGTGCCAGCAACCAGGGGCTGGGCAATCAGCCCCAGCATTTT,CASNQGLGNQPQHF,TRBV7-2,TRBJ1-5,.,few
TGTGCCAGCAGTGAATTGAGGCAGGGGAACACCGGGGAGCTGTTTTTT,CASSELRQGNTGELFF,TRBV25-1,TRBJ2-2,.,.
TGCAGTGCTAGCGGCAAAAACACCGGGGAGCTGTTTTTT,CSASGKNTGELFF,TRBV20-1,TRBJ2-2,.,many
TGCGCCAGCAGCGCTTCGGGGGACTCCTACGAGCAGTACTTC,CASSASGDSYEQYF,TRBV5-1,TRBJ2-7,.,few
TGCAGTGTCGGGCGAGAATACACCGGGGAGCTGTTTTTT,CSVGREYTGELFF,TRBV20-1,TRBJ2-2,.,.
TGCGCCAGCAGTAATAAGGGGCCAACCTACGAGCAGTACTTC,CASSNKGPTYEQYF,TRBV5-1,TRBJ2-7,.,.